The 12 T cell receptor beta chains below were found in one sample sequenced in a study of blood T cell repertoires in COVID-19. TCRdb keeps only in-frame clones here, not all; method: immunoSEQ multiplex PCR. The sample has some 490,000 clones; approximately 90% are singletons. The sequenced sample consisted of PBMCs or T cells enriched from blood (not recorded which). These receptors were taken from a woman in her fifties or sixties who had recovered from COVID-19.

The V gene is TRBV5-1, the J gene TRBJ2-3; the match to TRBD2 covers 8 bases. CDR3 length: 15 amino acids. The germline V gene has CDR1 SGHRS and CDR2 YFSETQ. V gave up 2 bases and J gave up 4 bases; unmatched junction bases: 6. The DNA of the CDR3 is TGCGCCAGCAGCTTTGCGGGGGGAAGCGCAGATACGCAGTATTTT. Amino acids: CASSFAGGSADTQYF.

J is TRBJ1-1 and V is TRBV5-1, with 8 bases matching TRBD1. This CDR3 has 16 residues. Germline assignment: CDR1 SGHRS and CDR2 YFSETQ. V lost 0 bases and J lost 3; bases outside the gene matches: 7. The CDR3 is CASSLVGGQAHTEAFF. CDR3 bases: TGCGCCAGCAGCTTGGTGGGGGGACAGGCGCACACTGAAGCTTTCTTT. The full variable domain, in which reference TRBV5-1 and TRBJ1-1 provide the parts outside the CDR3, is KAGVTQTPRYLIKTRGQQVTLSCSPISGHRSVSWYQQTPGQGLQFLFEYFSETQRNKGNFPGRFSGRQFSNSRSEMNVSTLELGDSALYLCASSLVGGQAHTEAFFGQGTRLTVV.

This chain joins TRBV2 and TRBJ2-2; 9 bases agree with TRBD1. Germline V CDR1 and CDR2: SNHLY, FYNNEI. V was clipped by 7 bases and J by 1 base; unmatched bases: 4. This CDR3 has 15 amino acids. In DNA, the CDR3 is TGTGCCAGCACTACAGGGGGCGGGAACACCGGGGAGCTGTTTTTT. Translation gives CASTTGGGNTGELFF.

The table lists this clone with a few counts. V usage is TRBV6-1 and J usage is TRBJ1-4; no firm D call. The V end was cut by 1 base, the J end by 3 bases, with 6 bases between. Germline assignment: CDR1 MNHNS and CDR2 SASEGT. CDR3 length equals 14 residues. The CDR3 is CASSEEQSNEKLFF. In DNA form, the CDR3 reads TGTGCCAGCAGTGAAGAACAGTCTAATGAAAAACTGTTTTTT.

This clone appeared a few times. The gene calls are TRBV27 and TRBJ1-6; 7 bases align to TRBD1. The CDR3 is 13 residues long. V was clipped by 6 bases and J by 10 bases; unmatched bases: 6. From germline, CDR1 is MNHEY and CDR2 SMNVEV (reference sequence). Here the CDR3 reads CASRGTVNSPLHF. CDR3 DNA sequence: TGTGCCAGCAGAGGGACAGTAAACTCACCCCTCCACTTT.

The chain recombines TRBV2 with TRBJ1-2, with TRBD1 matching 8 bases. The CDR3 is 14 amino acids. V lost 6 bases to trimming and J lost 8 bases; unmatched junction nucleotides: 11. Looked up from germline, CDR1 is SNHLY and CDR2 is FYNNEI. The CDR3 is CASRRTTGGKGYTF. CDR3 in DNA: TGTGCCAGCAGGAGAACTACAGGGGGAAAGGGCTACACCTTC.

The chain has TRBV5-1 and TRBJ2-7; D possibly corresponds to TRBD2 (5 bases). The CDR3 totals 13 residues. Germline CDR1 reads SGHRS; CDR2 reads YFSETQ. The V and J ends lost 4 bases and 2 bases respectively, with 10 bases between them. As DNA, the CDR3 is TGCGCCAGCAGCAAGGGAGAAGCCTACGAGCAGTACTTC. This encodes CASSKGEAYEQYF. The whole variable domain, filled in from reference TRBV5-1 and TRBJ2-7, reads KAGVTQTPRYLIKTRGQQVTLSCSPISGHRSVSWYQQTPGQGLQFLFEYFSETQRNKGNFPGRFSGRQFSNSRSEMNVSTLELGDSALYLCASSKGEAYEQYFGPGTRLTVT.

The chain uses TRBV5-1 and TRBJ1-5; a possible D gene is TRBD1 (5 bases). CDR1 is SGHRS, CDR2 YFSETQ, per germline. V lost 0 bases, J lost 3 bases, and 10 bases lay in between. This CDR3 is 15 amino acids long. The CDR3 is CASSLGGVPNQPQHF. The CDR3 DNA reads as TGCGCCAGCAGCTTGGGGGGGGTTCCCAATCAGCCCCAGCATTTT. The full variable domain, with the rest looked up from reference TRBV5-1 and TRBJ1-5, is KAGVTQTPRYLIKTRGQQVTLSCSPISGHRSVSWYQQTPGQGLQFLFEYFSETQRNKGNFPGRFSGRQFSNSRSEMNVSTLELGDSALYLCASSLGGVPNQPQHFGDGTRLSIL.

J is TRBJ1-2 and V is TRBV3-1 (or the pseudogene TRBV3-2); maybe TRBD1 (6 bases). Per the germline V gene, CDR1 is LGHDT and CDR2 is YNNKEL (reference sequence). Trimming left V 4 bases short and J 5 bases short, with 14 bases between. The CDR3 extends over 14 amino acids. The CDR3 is CASSLGQSRYGYTF. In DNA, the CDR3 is TGTGCCAGCAGCCTAGGACAGTCACGGTATGGCTACACCTTC.

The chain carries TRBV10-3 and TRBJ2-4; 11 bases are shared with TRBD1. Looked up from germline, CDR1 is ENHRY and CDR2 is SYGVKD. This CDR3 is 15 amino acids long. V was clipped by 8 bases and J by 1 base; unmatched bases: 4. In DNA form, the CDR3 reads TGTGCCATCGGACAGGGGGCGATGGCCAAAAACATTCAGTACTTC. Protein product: CAIGQGAMAKNIQYF.

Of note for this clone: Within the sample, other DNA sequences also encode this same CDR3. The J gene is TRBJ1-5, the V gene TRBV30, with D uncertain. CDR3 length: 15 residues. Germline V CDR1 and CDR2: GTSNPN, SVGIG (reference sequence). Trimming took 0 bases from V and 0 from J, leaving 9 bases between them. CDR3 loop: CAWSVRGYSNQPQHF. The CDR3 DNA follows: TGTGCCTGGAGTGTACGAGGGTATAGCAATCAGCCCCAGCATTTT.

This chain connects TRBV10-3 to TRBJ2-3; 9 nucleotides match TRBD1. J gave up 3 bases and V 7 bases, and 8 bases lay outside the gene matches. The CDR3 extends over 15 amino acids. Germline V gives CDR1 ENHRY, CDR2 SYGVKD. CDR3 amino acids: CAINLGTGSTDTQYF. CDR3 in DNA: TGTGCCATCAACCTCGGGACAGGGTCAACAGATACGCAGTATTTT.